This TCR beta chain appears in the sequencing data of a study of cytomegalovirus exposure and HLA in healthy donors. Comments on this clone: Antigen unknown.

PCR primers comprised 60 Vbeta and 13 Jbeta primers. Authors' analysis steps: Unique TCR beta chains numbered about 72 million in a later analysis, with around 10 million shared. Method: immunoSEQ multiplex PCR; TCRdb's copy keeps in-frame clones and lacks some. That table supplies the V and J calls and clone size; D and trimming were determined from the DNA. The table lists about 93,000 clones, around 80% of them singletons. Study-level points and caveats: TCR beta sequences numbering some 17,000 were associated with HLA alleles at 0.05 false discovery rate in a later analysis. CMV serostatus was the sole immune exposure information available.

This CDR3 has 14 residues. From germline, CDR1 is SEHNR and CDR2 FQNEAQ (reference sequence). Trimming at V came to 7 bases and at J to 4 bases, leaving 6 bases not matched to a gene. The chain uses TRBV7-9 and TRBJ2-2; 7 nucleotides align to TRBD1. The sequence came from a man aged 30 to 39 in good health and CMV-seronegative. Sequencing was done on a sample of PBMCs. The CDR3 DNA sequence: TGTGCCAGCACCGGACAGGCGCCCACCGGGGAGCTGTTTTTT. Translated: CASTGQAPTGELFF.